The present T cell receptor (beta chain) was sequenced within a study of cytomegalovirus exposure and HLA in healthy donors. As concerns this clone: What it recognizes is unknown.

The germline CDR1 and CDR2 sequences are KGHSH and LQKENI. The CDR3 spans 22 residues. V was clipped by 1 base and J by 0 bases; unmatched bases: 14. 13 Jbeta primers and 60 Vbeta primers were used for the PCR. Sequencing used immunoSEQ multiplex PCR; TCRdb keeps in-frame clones, though not all of them. Of under 200,000 clones in the sample, around 77% are singletons; the top ten hold roughly 2.3%. Study outcomes and limitations: Associated with HLA alleles at 0.05 false discovery rate in a later analysis were 16,951 TCR beta sequences. Cytomegalovirus status was reportedly diagnosed by the classifier with high sensitivity and specificity.

The receptor's source is a man aged 55 to 70 in good health and CMV-seronegative. Sequencing was done on a sample of PBMCs. This chain uses TRBV18 with TRBJ2-1; 14 nucleotides align to TRBD2. The CDR3 DNA reads TGTGCCAGCTCACCACTCCTCATTCCGGGACTAGCGGGGGTCCACTCCTACAATGAGCAGTTCTTC. Amino acid sequence: CASSPLLIPGLAGVHSYNEQFF.